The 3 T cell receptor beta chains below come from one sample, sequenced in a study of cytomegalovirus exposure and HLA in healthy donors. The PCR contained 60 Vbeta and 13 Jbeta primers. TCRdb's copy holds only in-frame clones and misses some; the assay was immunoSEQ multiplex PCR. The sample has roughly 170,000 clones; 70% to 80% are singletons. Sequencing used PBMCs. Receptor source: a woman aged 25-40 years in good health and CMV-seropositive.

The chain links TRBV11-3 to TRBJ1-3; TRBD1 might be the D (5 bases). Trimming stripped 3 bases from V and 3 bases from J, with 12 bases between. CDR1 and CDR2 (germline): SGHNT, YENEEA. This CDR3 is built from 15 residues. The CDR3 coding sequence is TGTGCCAGCAGCTTGGGACTCATTTATGGAAACACCATATATTTT. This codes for CASSLGLIYGNTIYF.

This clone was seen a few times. This chain's CDR3 is CASGNRGQGGELFF. The CDR3 DNA follows: TGTGCCAGCGGGAACAGGGGGCAGGGCGGGGAGCTGTTTTTT. This chain connects TRBV6-1 to TRBJ2-2, with 9 positions matching TRBD1. This CDR3 is built from 14 residues. From germline, CDR1 is MNHNS and CDR2 SASEGT. Trimming at V came to 8 bases and at J to 7 bases, leaving 8 bases not matched to a gene.

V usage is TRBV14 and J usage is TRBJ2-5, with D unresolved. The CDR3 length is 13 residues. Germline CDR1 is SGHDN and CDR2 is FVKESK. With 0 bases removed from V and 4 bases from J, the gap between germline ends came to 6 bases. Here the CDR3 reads CASSQESGETQYF. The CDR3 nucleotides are TGTGCCAGCAGCCAAGAGTCCGGAGAGACCCAGTACTTC.